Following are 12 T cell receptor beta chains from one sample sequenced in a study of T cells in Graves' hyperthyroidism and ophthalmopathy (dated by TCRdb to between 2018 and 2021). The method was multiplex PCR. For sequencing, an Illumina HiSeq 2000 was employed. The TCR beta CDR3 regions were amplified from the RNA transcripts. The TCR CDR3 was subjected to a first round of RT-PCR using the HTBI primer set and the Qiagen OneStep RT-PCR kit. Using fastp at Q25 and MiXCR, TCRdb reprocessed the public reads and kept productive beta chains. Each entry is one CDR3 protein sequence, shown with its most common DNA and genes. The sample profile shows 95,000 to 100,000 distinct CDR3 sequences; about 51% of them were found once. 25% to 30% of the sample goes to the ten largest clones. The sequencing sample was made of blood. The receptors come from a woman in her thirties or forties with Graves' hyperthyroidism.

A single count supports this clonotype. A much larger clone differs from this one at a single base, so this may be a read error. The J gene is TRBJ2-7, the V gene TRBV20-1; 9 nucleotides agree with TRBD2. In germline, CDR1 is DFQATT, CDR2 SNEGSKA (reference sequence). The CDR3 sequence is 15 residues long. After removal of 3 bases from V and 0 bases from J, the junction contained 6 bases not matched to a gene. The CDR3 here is CSASPLAGLSYEQYV. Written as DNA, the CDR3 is TGCAGTGCTAGCCCACTAGCGGGTCTCTCCTACGAGCAGTACGTC.

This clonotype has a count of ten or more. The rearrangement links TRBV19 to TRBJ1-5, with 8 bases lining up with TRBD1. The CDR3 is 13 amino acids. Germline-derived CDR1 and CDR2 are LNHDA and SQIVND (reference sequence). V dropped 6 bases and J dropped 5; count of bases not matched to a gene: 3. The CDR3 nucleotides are TGTGCCAGTAGGACAGGGGAATATCAGCCCCAGCATTTT. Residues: CASRTGEYQPQHF.

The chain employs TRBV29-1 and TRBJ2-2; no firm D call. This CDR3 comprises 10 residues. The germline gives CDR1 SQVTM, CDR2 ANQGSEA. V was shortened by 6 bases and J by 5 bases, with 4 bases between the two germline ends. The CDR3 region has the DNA TGCAGCGTATTAACCGGGGAGCTGTTTTTT. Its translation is CSVLTGELFF.

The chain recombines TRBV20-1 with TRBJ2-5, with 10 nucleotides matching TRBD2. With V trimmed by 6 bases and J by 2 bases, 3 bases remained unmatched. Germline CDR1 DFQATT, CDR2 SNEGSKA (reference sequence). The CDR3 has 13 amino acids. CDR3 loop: CSAGLAVQETQYF. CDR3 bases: TGCAGTGCCGGACTAGCGGTTCAAGAGACCCAGTACTTC.

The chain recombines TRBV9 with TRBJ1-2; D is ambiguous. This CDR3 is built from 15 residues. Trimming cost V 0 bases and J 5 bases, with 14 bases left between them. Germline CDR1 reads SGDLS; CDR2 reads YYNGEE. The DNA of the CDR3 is TGTGCCAGCAGCGTAGTCTGTGGAGATACGTATGGCTACACCTTC. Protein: CASSVVCGDTYGYTF.

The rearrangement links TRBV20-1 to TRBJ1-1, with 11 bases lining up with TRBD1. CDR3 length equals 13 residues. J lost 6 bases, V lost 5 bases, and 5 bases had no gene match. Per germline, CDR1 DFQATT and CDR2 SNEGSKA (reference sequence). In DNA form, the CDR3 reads TGCAGTGCTTCGGGACAGGGGGTTTCTGAAGCTTTCTTT. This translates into CSASGQGVSEAFF.

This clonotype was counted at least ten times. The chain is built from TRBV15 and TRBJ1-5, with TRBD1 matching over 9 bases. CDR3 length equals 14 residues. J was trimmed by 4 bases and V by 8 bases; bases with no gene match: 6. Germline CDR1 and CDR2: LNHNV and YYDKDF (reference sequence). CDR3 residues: CATLDRGNNQPQHF. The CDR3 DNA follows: TGTGCCACCCTGGACAGGGGAAATAATCAGCCCCAGCATTTT.

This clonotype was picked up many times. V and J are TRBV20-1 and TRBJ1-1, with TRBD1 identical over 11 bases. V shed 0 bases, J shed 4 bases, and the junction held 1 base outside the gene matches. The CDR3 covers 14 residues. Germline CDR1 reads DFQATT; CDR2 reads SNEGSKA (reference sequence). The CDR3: CSARDGTGGTEAFF. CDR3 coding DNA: TGCAGTGCTAGAGACGGGACAGGGGGCACTGAAGCTTTCTTT.

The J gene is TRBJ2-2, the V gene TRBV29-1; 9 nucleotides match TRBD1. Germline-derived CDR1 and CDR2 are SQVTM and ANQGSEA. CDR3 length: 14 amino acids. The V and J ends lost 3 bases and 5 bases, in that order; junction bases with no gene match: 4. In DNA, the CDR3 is TGCAGCGTTGACGGGACAGGGAGTACCGGGGAGCTGTTTTTT. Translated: CSVDGTGSTGELFF.

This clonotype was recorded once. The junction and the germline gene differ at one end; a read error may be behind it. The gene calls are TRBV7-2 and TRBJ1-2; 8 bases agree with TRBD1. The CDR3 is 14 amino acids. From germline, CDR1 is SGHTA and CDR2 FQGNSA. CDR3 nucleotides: TGTGCCATCAGCAGCTTGGCAGGGGGCCATGGCTACACCTTC. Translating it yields CAISSLAGGHGYTF.

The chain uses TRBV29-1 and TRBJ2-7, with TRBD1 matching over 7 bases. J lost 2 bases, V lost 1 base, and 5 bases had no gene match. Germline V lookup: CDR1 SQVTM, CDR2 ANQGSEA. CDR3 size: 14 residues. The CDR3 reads CSVEGTGETYEQYF. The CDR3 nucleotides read TGCAGCGTTGAAGGGACAGGAGAAACCTACGAGCAGTACTTC.

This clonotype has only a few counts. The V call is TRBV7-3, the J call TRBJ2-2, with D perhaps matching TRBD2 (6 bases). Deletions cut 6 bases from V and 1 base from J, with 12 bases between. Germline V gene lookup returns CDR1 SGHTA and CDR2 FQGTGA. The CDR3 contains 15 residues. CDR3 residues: CASRSGTGNTGELFF. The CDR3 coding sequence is TGTGCCAGCAGGTCAGGGACTGGGAACACCGGGGAGCTGTTTTTT. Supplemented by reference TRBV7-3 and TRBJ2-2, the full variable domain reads GAGVSQTPSNKVTEKGKYVELRCDPISGHTALYWYRQSLGQGPEFLIYFQGTGAADDSGLPNDRFFAVRPEGSVSTLKIQRTERGDSAVYLCASRSGTGNTGELFFGEGSRLTVL.